This T cell receptor beta chain was retrieved from a study of beta chain features in type 1 diabetes. Findings and caveats of the study: Among type 1 diabetes patients, VDJ junctions had fewer insertions and more deletions. TCRB CDR3s were moderately but significantly shorter in Type 1 diabetes patients in all four CD4+ subsets.

The authors sorted CD4+ naive, central memory, regulatory and stem cell-like memory cells via CD45RO/CCR7/CD25/CD127/CD95/CD27. Purity exceeding 95% was reached by all sorted populations. cDNA synthesis used the whole RNA isolate, giving expressed TCRB sequences. TCRdb's copy holds only in-frame clones and misses some; the assay was immunoSEQ multiplex PCR. The sample has 150,000 to 200,000 clones, over 55% seen once. Remarks on this clone: Its antigen is unidentified.

This CDR3 contains 14 residues. Germline values: CDR1 SGHNT, CDR2 YYREEE (reference sequence). The J segment lost 5 bases and the V segment lost 3 bases, leaving 5 bases of the junction unmatched. Sequencing was done on a sample of naive CD4+ T cells from blood. The receptor's source is a man aged 25-45 years with type 1 diabetes. This rearrangement joins TRBV5-4 to TRBJ2-1; TRBD2 agrees at 7 bases. CDR3 nucleotides: TGTGCCAGCAGCTGGCCTAGCGGCAACAATGAGCAGTTCTTC. Protein: CASSWPSGNNEQFF.